One sample yielded the 20 T cell receptor beta chains listed below, sequenced in a study of T cell responses to AZD1222 COVID-19 vaccine. Sequencing used immunoSEQ multiplex PCR; TCRdb keeps in-frame clones, though not all of them. The sample lists under 200,000 clones, 85% to 95% seen once, with 1% to 1.5% in the top ten. The material sequenced was peripheral blood, taken on day 0 of AZD1222 vaccination. These receptors originate from an adult in good health.

This clone appeared once. CDR3 loop: CASSQRAQTGGTGELFF. The CDR3 nucleotides are TGTGCCAGCAGTCAGAGAGCGCAAACAGGAGGTACCGGGGAGCTGTTTTTT. The rearrangement joins TRBV27 to TRBJ2-2; D tentatively reads TRBD1 or TRBD2 (5 bases each). This CDR3 is 17 amino acids long. The ends were cut back, 5 bases at V and 5 bases at J, with 21 bases in the middle. From germline, CDR1 is MNHEY and CDR2 SMNVEV (reference sequence).

The genes are TRBV25-1 and TRBJ1-2; D possibly corresponds to TRBD1 (6 bases). V lost 6 bases and J lost 4, with 12 bases in between. Germline V gene data show CDR1 as MGHDK and CDR2 as SYGVNS. The CDR3 spans 13 residues. CDR3 nucleotide sequence: TGTGCCAGCAGCTCCACAGGGTCCTATGGCTACACCTTC. It yields the protein CASSSTGSYGYTF.

The V call is TRBV4-3, the J call TRBJ1-4, with D possibly matching TRBD1 (6 bases). V gave up 4 bases and J gave up 4 bases, with 10 bases separating them. CDR3 length: 14 residues. CDR1 and CDR2 from the germline V gene are LGHNA and YSLEER. Written as DNA, the CDR3 is TGCGCCAGCAGCCCAGGACAGTATAATGAAAAACTGTTTTTT. Residues: CASSPGQYNEKLFF.

The chain links TRBV3-1 (or the pseudogene TRBV3-2) to TRBJ1-4; D may be TRBD1 (5 bases). Germline V gene lookup returns CDR1 LGHDT and CDR2 YNNKEL (reference sequence). The CDR3 runs 13 residues. V was pared by 6 bases and J by 8 bases, with 13 bases between. As DNA, the CDR3 is TGTGCCAGCAGGACTAGGGGAAGCGAAAAACTGTTTTTT. This sequence encodes CASRTRGSEKLFF.

The rearrangement links TRBV9 to TRBJ2-5, with D perhaps matching TRBD1 (6 bases). CDR3 length: 14 amino acids. Trimming pared 3 bases from V and 2 bases from J, leaving 11 bases between. The germline V gene encodes CDR1 SGDLS and CDR2 YYNGEE. The CDR3 spells CASSAGTLQETQYF. The CDR3 nucleotides are TGTGCCAGCAGCGCCGGGACACTTCAAGAGACCCAGTACTTC.

This chain uses TRBV3-1 (or the pseudogene TRBV3-2) with TRBJ1-6, with 7 bases identical to TRBD1. The V gene's germline CDR1 is LGHDT and CDR2 YNNKEL (reference sequence). The CDR3 has 15 residues. Losses at the gene ends were 5 bases for V and 7 bases for J; bases not matched to a gene: 8. CDR3 nucleotides: TGTGCCAGCAGCGATACTACAGGGGTCAATTCACCCCTCCACTTT. Its translation: CASSDTTGVNSPLHF.

This chain joins TRBV3-1 (or the pseudogene TRBV3-2) and TRBJ1-3; D is unclear. In germline, CDR1 is LGHDT, CDR2 YNNKEL (reference sequence). CDR3 length: 13 amino acids. Trimming left V 5 bases short and J 3 bases short, with 8 bases between. For the CDR3, the DNA is TGTGCCAGCAGCAAAGGAAATGGAAACACCATATATTTT. This sequence encodes CASSKGNGNTIYF.

The CDR3 coding sequence is TGTGCCAGCAGCTTAGACGGCAATCAGCCCCAGCATTTT. It yields the protein CASSLDGNQPQHF. This chain connects TRBV7-8 to TRBJ1-5; D gene ambiguous. V lost 1 base and J lost 2, with 3 bases in between. CDR1 is SGHVS and CDR2 is FQNEAQ in the germline V gene. The CDR3 sequence is 13 residues long.

This chain links TRBV4-2 with TRBJ1-1; tentative D call: TRBD1 (6 bases). Trimming shortened V by 0 bases and J by 7 bases, and 9 bases separated the two germline ends. There are 13 residues in the CDR3. Germline CDR1 is LGHNA and CDR2 is YNFKEQ. The chain's CDR3 is CASSQEGAGEAFF. CDR3 DNA: TGTGCCAGCAGCCAAGAGGGGGCGGGTGAAGCTTTCTTT.

The chain employs TRBV5-1 and TRBJ2-3; D not resolved. Germline values: CDR1 SGHRS, CDR2 YFSETQ. Trimming shortened V by 4 bases and J by 0 bases, and 3 bases separated the two germline ends. The CDR3 is made up of 12 amino acids. Here the CDR3 reads CASSDSTDTQYF. In DNA form, the CDR3 reads TGCGCCAGCAGCGATAGCACAGATACGCAGTATTTT.

The chain couples TRBV29-1 to TRBJ2-6; D not resolved. Between the trimmed V and J ends, which lost 4 bases and 1 base, there was a span of 8 bases. Germline CDR1 is SQVTM and CDR2 is ANQGSEA. This CDR3 has 14 amino acids. The CDR3, as DNA: TGCAGCGTTGGACCCCAGTCTGGGGCCAACGTCCTGACTTTC. Encoded protein: CSVGPQSGANVLTF.

This chain uses TRBV10-3 with TRBJ1-2; D not resolved. The V and J ends lost 0 bases and 6 bases respectively, with 2 bases between them. This CDR3 region has 11 residues. Germline CDR1 is ENHRY and CDR2 is SYGVKD. The CDR3, as DNA: TGTGCCATCAGTGAGTCGAATGGCTACACCTTC. It encodes CAISESNGYTF.

The rearrangement joins TRBV3-1 (or the pseudogene TRBV3-2) to TRBJ1-3; D is unclear. The CDR3 covers 13 residues. CDR1 LGHDT and CDR2 YNNKEL come from the germline V gene (reference sequence). Deletions cut 7 bases from V and 2 bases from J, with 9 bases between. The CDR3 spells CASNERAGNTIYF. CDR3 sequence (DNA): TGTGCCAGCAATGAGAGGGCTGGAAACACCATATATTTT.

The chain couples TRBV5-6 to TRBJ1-4; 7 bases fit TRBD1. From germline, CDR1 is SGHDT and CDR2 YYEEEE. The CDR3 sequence is 15 residues long. V lost 4 bases and J lost 4; bases outside the gene matches: 7. CDR3 sequence reads: CASSLIRGSNEKLFF. Here the CDR3 DNA reads TGTGCCAGCAGCCTAATCAGGGGGAGTAATGAAAAACTGTTTTTT.

This rearrangement joins TRBV7-8 to TRBJ1-1, with D maybe TRBD1 (6 bases). Germline CDR1 reads SGHVS; CDR2 reads FQNEAQ. Trimming cost V 5 bases and J 2 bases, with 12 bases left between them. The CDR3 runs to 14 residues. The CDR3 DNA reads as TGTGCCAGCAGCCTGGGGGCTTTTAACACTGAAGCTTTCTTT. Its protein is CASSLGAFNTEAFF.

The CDR3 is CASSQSDRDYGYTF. The CDR3 DNA is TGTGCCAGCAGCCAATCCGACAGGGACTATGGCTACACCTTC. The chain links TRBV3-1 (or the pseudogene TRBV3-2) to TRBJ1-2; 7 nucleotides agree with TRBD1. The germline V gene encodes CDR1 LGHDT and CDR2 YNNKEL (reference sequence). The junction had 3 bases not matched to a gene; V was cut back by 2 bases and J by 3 bases. The CDR3 is made up of 14 amino acids.

This clone is a singleton in its sample. This chain links TRBV5-6 with TRBJ1-2; weak D call: TRBD1 (6 bases). The ends were cut back, 3 bases at V and 6 bases at J, with 6 bases in the middle. The length of the CDR3 is 11 residues. Germline loops: CDR1 SGHDT, CDR2 YYEEEE. CDR3 protein: CASSWGHGYTF. As DNA, the CDR3 is TGTGCCAGCAGCTGGGGGCATGGCTACACCTTC.

Of note for this clone: Within the sample, other DNA sequences also encode this same CDR3. The chain recombines TRBV3-1 (or the pseudogene TRBV3-2) with TRBJ2-5, with 9 nucleotides matching TRBD1. This CDR3 contains 14 residues. J was trimmed by 2 bases and V by 4 bases; bases with no gene match: 2. In germline, CDR1 is LGHDT, CDR2 YNNKEL (reference sequence). DNA of the CDR3: TGTGCCAGCAGCCGGGACAGGGTGCAAGAGACCCAGTACTTC. The encoded protein is CASSRDRVQETQYF.

The gene calls are TRBV5-6 and TRBJ1-3; no clear D. CDR3 length equals 16 residues. V was shortened by 4 bases and J by 3 bases, with 17 bases between the two germline ends. CDR1 and CDR2 from the germline V gene are SGHDT and YYEEEE. CDR3 region: CASSVTGADRGNTIYF. The CDR3 DNA is TGTGCCAGCAGCGTTACTGGCGCGGATCGTGGAAACACCATATATTTT.

The table lists this clone with a count of one. V usage is TRBV2 and J usage is TRBJ2-4; a possible D gene is TRBD2 (5 bases). Germline values: CDR1 SNHLY, CDR2 FYNNEI. Trimming stripped 8 bases from V and 6 bases from J, with 17 bases between. The CDR3 covers 14 residues. For the CDR3, the DNA is TGTGCCAGCCGGCGGGTTCTGGGGAGAAACATTCAGTACTTC. Translated, it gives CASRRVLGRNIQYF.